This TCR beta chain comes out of a study of T cell repertoires in cytomegalovirus infection. Study conclusions and caveats: Across the ex vivo response, the dominant clonotypes were HLA-C-restricted CMV-specific TCR beta clonotypes.

A single record per CDR3 protein comes from TCRdb applying MiXCR to the reads. Of under 30,000 distinct CDR3 sequences in the sample, approximately 22% were seen once. This CDR3 spans 17 amino acids. After removal of 2 bases from V and 10 bases from J, the junction contained 15 bases not matched to a gene. Germline V gene data show CDR1 as MNHEY and CDR2 as SVGEGT. This clonotype was found a few times. Its specificity is not known. The gene calls are TRBV6-2 or TRBV6-3 and TRBJ2-1, with 9 bases aligning to TRBD2. This TCR derives from a human donor in good health (CMV status not recorded). Some clones in this sample may be carry-over from other donors' samples. This specimen was CD8+ T cells from cultured PBMCs, taken from culture after CMV antigen stimulation. As DNA, the CDR3 is TGTGCCAGCAGTTACGCCCTCTTGCGGGGGGGCCTATACGAGCAGTTCTTC. Translated, it gives CASSYALLRGGLYEQFF.